The 5 T cell receptor beta chains below all came from one sample that was sequenced in a study of CD8+CD57+ T cells in acquired aplastic anemia. The use of genomic DNA as template underpinned the TCR beta VDJ and CDR3 profiling. Via MiXCR, TCRdb re-called the reads, giving one row per CDR3 protein. The table lists 150,000 to 200,000 distinct CDR3 sequences, roughly half of them singletons, with about 9.5% in the top ten. Patients picked for sequencing had shown CD8+CD57+ cell expansion detected by flow cytometry. Sample: sorted CD4+, CD8+, or CD8+CD57+ T cells (not recorded which) from PBMCs. The receptor source for this set is a human donor with aplastic anemia.

At least ten counts were recorded for this clonotype. The chain is built from TRBV20-1 and TRBJ1-2; D is perhaps TRBD1 (5 bases). V lost 5 bases and J 3 bases, leaving 13 bases between the germline ends. There are 13 residues in the CDR3. Germline values: CDR1 DFQATT, CDR2 SNEGSKA (reference sequence). In DNA, the CDR3 is TGCAGTGCTTGGATTGGCAGGGACTATGGCTACACCTTC. It translates to CSAWIGRDYGYTF.

Details on this clonotype: A much larger clone is a single base away; this may be a read error. The chain recombines TRBV11-3 with TRBJ2-5, with 7 bases fitting TRBD2. Germline CDR1 and CDR2: SGHNT and YENEEA. The CDR3 spans 15 residues. CDR3 bases: TGTGCCAGCAGCTCTGGCCTAGCGGTGCAAGAGACCCAGCACTTC. Its translation: CASSSGLAVQETQHF.

This clonotype was counted at least ten times. The chain uses TRBV7-9 and TRBJ1-1; 7 nucleotides align to TRBD1. The CDR3 extends over 14 amino acids. With 3 bases clipped from V and 10 bases from J, the junction kept 11 bases outside the gene matches. Germline CDR1 reads SEHNR; CDR2 reads FQNEAQ (reference sequence). CDR3 amino acids: CASSFNRGSGGAFF. CDR3 bases: TGTGCCAGCAGCTTTAATCGGGGCTCAGGGGGAGCTTTCTTT.

Worth noting for this clonotype: A clone one base away is much larger, so this may be a read error. The chain recombines TRBV11-1 with TRBJ2-2; 13 nucleotides align to TRBD2. Germline trimming cut 6 bases from V and 5 bases from J; bases unmatched to any gene: 6. CDR1 and CDR2 (germline): SGHAT, FQDESV (reference sequence). This CDR3 is built from 16 residues. Here the CDR3 reads CASRLAGLAGTGELFF. DNA of the CDR3: TGTGCCAGCAGACTTGCGGGACTAGCGGGAACCGGGGAGCTGTTTTTT.

In this sample, this clonotype turned up many times. The chain couples TRBV5-1 to TRBJ1-5; 10 bases are shared with TRBD1. The length of the CDR3 is 16 residues. CDR1 and CDR2 from the germline V gene are SGHRS and YFSETQ. The ends lost 0 bases at V and 5 bases at J; junction bases unmatched: 5. CDR3 residues: CASSLDGTGVHQPQHF. Written as DNA, the CDR3 is TGCGCCAGCAGCTTGGACGGGACAGGGGTTCATCAGCCCCAGCATTTT.